This is a list of T cell receptor beta chains from one sample in a study of cytomegalovirus exposure and HLA in healthy donors. The assay was immunoSEQ multiplex PCR, and TCRdb's table has in-frame clones only and misses some. The sample carries roughly 180,000 clones, more than 65% recorded once. The sample was PBMCs. These receptors were taken from a girl aged 10 to 17 in good health and CMV-seropositive. Each CDR3 is given with its conserved first and last residue. A D gene is named only where the DNA matches it firmly. The listing skips clone size in some rows; elsewhere it reads once, few, many or a size class.

cdr3_nt,cdr3_aa,v_call,d_call,clone_size,j_call
TGTGCCAGCAGCTTATTTGTAACAGAGACCCAAGAGACCCAGTACTTC,CASSLFVTETQETQYF,TRBV7-9,-,-,TRBJ2-5
TGTGCCAGCTCACCGACTAGCGGGGGGGCTGTATCGGCAGATACGCAGTATTTT,CASSPTSGGAVSADTQYF,TRBV18,TRBD2,few,TRBJ2-3
TGTGCCAGCAAAACTTCAGGGGGCGGTACTGAAGCTTTCTTT,CASKTSGGGTEAFF,TRBV27,TRBD1,once,TRBJ1-1
TGTGCCAGAAGCGAGGACAGGGGGATAGAACAGCCCCAGCATTTT,CARSEDRGIEQPQHF,TRBV5-3,TRBD1,-,TRBJ1-5
TGTGCCAGTAGTGGGACAGGGTCGAACTTTGGGGCCAACGTCCTGACTTTC,CASSGTGSNFGANVLTF,TRBV19,TRBD1,-,TRBJ2-6
TGTGCCAGCAGTTACTCTACTAGCGGGAAGCTTTACGAGCAGTACTTC,CASSYSTSGKLYEQYF,TRBV6-5,TRBD2,-,TRBJ2-7
TGTGCCAGTAGTATAGAACCAGGGGTAGGCGGCTACACCTTC,CASSIEPGVGGYTF,TRBV19,-,-,TRBJ1-2
TGTGCCACCCTAGCGGGAGGGTTAACTAACTATGGCTACACCTTC,CATLAGGLTNYGYTF,TRBV10-3,-,-,TRBJ1-2
TGCGCCAGCAGCTTGGCCAAGTTCGGGGGGGCAGGTAACATTCAGTACTTC,CASSLAKFGGAGNIQYF,TRBV5-1,TRBD2,-,TRBJ2-4
TGCGCCAGCAGCGTCGATGTCCCGGGACAGGGTGCCGGGGAGCTGTTTTTT,CASSVDVPGQGAGELFF,TRBV5-1,TRBD1,many,TRBJ2-2
TGTGCCACCAGCAGAGATGGCGGGGGGGCCGGAGAGACCCAGTACTTC,CATSRDGGGAGETQYF,TRBV15,TRBD2,-,TRBJ2-5
TGTGCCACCTTGGCGGGGGGGCCTGGTGGTGAGCAGTTCTTC,CATLAGGPGGEQFF,TRBV6-5,TRBD2,-,TRBJ2-1
TGTGCCAGCAGTGATTTCCGCGAGGGGGTGAATGAGCAGTTCTTC,CASSDFREGVNEQFF,TRBV6-4,-,-,TRBJ2-1
TGTGCCAGCAGTGCAAGCGGGGTGCGGGATGAGCAGTTCTTC,CASSASGVRDEQFF,TRBV6-6,TRBD2,-,TRBJ2-1
TGTGCCAGCAGCCCCCAATTCGGGACAGGGGGCGAGCAGTACTTC,CASSPQFGTGGEQYF,TRBV9,TRBD1,-,TRBJ2-7
TGCGCCAGCAGCCACGACGGGACAGGGGGCTACGAGCAGTACTTC,CASSHDGTGGYEQYF,TRBV5-1,TRBD1,-,TRBJ2-7
TGCGCCAGCAGCCCACAAGAAGGCGGGACTACCTCCTACAATGAGCAGTTCTTC,CASSPQEGGTTSYNEQFF,TRBV4-3,TRBD2,-,TRBJ2-1
TGTGCCAGCAGCTTACAACAGGGGGCATATTACGAGCAGTACTTC,CASSLQQGAYYEQYF,TRBV11-2,TRBD1,-,TRBJ2-7
TGTGCCAGCAGTGTCCAGACTAGCACCTACAATGAGCAGTTCTTC,CASSVQTSTYNEQFF,TRBV6-4,TRBD2,-,TRBJ2-1
TGTGCCAGCAGCCAGCCGAGTAACGGCGGGGGGGCCGTCGAGCAGTACTTC,CASSQPSNGGGAVEQYF,TRBV14,TRBD2,-,TRBJ2-7
TGTGCCAGCGGTGGACTAGCGGGGGGGCCTGGCACCGGGGAGCTGTTTTTT,CASGGLAGGPGTGELFF,TRBV7-9,TRBD2,-,TRBJ2-2
TGCGCCAGCAGCCATCTTACAGGCTCCTACGAGCAGTACTTC,CASSHLTGSYEQYF,TRBV4-1,-,once,TRBJ2-7
TGCGCCAGCAGCTTGAGGTTAGCGGGCAATGAGCAGTTCTTC,CASSLRLAGNEQFF,TRBV5-1,TRBD2,-,TRBJ2-1
TGTGCCAGCTCGGAGGGACAGGTCTCCTCACCCCTCCACTTT,CASSEGQVSSPLHF,TRBV18,TRBD1,once,TRBJ1-6
TGTGCCAGCAGTGAAGGTCTTTGGGCCCGCGAGCAGTACTTC,CASSEGLWAREQYF,TRBV2,-,-,TRBJ2-7
TGTGCCAGCTCACCGGCGCAGGGCCCCCCAGATACGCAGTATTTT,CASSPAQGPPDTQYF,TRBV18,-,-,TRBJ2-3
TGTGCCTGGAGTGTTAGGGGTGAGGGCAATCAGCCCCAGCATTTT,CAWSVRGEGNQPQHF,TRBV30,-,once,TRBJ1-5
TGTGCCAGCAGATATCCGGGACAGACCTATGGCTACACCTTC,CASRYPGQTYGYTF,TRBV7-2,TRBD1,few,TRBJ1-2
TGTGCCAGCAGCTTGAGATCGCTCGGGACAACTAATGAAAAACTGTTTTTT,CASSLRSLGTTNEKLFF,TRBV5-6,-,-,TRBJ1-4
TGTGCCAGCAGCTTACTCAGCGCTGGGACAGATACGCAGTATTTT,CASSLLSAGTDTQYF,TRBV7-6,-,-,TRBJ2-3
TGTGCCTGGACGGGGCCAGGGAGGAATCAGCCCCAGCATTTT,CAWTGPGRNQPQHF,TRBV30,-,-,TRBJ1-5
TGCGCCAGCAGCCTGGGGCGGGGCGGCCGCACCGGGGAGCTGTTTTTT,CASSLGRGGRTGELFF,TRBV5-1,-,once,TRBJ2-2
TGTGCCAGCAGCGTAACTCCTCGGGACAGCTACGAGCAGTACTTC,CASSVTPRDSYEQYF,TRBV9,TRBD1,once,TRBJ2-7
TGTGCCAGCAGCTTAGCGGACAATAGCAATCAGCCCCAGCATTTT,CASSLADNSNQPQHF,TRBV7-8,-,-,TRBJ1-5
TGTGCCAGCAGCCCGGGGGGGACCTACAATGAGCAGTTCTTC,CASSPGGTYNEQFF,TRBV11-2,TRBD2,-,TRBJ2-1
TGCAGCGTTGATACAGGGGGTAGCCCTGAAGCTTTCTTT,CSVDTGGSPEAFF,TRBV29-1,TRBD1,-,TRBJ1-1
TGTGCCAGCAGCCCCGGAGTATACAATGAGCAGTTCTTC,CASSPGVYNEQFF,TRBV7-2,-,-,TRBJ2-1
TGTGCCAGCAGCACCGACAGGAAGGGTGAAAAACTGTTTTTT,CASSTDRKGEKLFF,TRBV25-1,-,-,TRBJ1-4
TGTGCCAGCAGTCACGATGGGACAGACTATGGCTACACCTTC,CASSHDGTDYGYTF,TRBV6-5,TRBD1,-,TRBJ1-2
TGTGCCAGCAGTTACCAGATGAACACTGAAGCTTTCTTT,CASSYQMNTEAFF,TRBV6-5,-,once,TRBJ1-1